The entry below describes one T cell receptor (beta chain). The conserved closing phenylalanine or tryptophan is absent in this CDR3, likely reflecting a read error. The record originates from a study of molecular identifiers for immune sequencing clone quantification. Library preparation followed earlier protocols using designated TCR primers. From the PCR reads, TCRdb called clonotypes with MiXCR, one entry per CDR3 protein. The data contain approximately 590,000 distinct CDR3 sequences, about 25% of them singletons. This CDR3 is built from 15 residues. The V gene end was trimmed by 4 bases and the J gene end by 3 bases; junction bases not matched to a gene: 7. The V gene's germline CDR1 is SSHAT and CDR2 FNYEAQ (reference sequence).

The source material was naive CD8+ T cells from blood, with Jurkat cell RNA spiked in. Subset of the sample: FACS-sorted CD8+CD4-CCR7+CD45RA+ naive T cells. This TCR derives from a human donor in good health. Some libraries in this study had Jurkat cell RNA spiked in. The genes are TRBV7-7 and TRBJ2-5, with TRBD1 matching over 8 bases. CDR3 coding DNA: TGTGCCAGCAGCTCAGCAGACAGGGGTAAAGAGACCCAGTACTCC. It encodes CASSSADRGKETQYS.